This section outlines one T cell receptor (beta chain) sequence together with its context. Because the CDR3's place on the DNA is in doubt, the DNA is left out and the CDR3 is given as listed by TCRdb. The CDR3 is made up of 14 amino acids, end residues included. Germline-derived CDR1 and CDR2 are LNHDA and SQIVND (reference sequence). This entry comes from a study of T cell changes during pregnancy in multiple sclerosis. Using immunoSEQ multiplex PCR, the repertoire was profiled, and TCRdb retains in-frame clones only, with some absent. The sample has about 67,000 clones, about nine tenths seen once.

The chain couples TRBV19 to TRBJ1-1; the tabulated D call, TRBD1, remains unverified against the DNA. This receptor was identified in a female donor with multiple sclerosis, enrolled in a pregnancy study. Here the sequenced sample was peripheral blood, taken in the second trimester of pregnancy. The CDR3 spells CASSILAMNTEAFF.